This T cell receptor beta chain is drawn from a study of T-cell reconstitution after alpha-beta-depleted transplantation in children. Whole-study results and caveats: Newly produced T cells mostly provided counts and TCRbeta diversity after one year, as hyperexpanded clones declined. Surviving recipient T cells and thymic progenitors underlay high day-60 TCRbeta diversity in some patients.

This CDR3 contains 13 residues. CDR1 and CDR2 (germline): SGHRS, YFSETQ. With 4 bases removed from V and 4 bases from J, the gap between germline ends came to 6 bases. Molecular barcoding with unique molecular identifiers was used for the TCRbeta library. TCRdb called the PCR reads again in MiXCR, with one record for every CDR3 protein. In the table there are 500,000 to 600,000 distinct CDR3 sequences, approximately 30% of which are singletons. This clonotype occurred a few times. Its specificity is not known. The TCR originated in a boy younger than two with Wiskott-Aldrich syndrome, due to receive a stem cell transplant. Source: PBMCs, taken before TCRalphabeta/CD19-depleted stem cell transplant. V and J are TRBV5-1 and TRBJ2-6; D remains ambiguous. CDR3 sequence (DNA): TGCGCCAGCAGCCGTATAGGGGCCAACGTCCTGACTTTC. Its protein is CASSRIGANVLTF.